A selection of T cell receptor beta chains follows, all from one sample in a study of CD8 T cells in ankylosing spondylitis. TCRdb re-derived calls from the 5' RACE reads in MiXCR, one entry per CDR3 protein. The sample shows around 120,000 distinct CDR3 sequences, approximately 14% of them seen only once. The sequenced sample was blood, either unsorted or a sorted T cell fraction (not recorded which). These receptors came from a female donor with ankylosing spondylitis or in good health (not recorded which). Both conserved end residues are part of each CDR3.

J gene | V gene | CDR3 length | CDR3 protein
TRBJ2-1 | TRBV6-5 | 9 | CASNLVLVF
TRBJ2-1 | TRBV29-1 | 15 | CSVPSVRVIRNEQFF
TRBJ1-2 | TRBV18 | 16 | CASSPWTGSSNYGYTF
TRBJ1-5 | TRBV7-2 | 16 | CASSLARVLSNQPQHF
TRBJ2-2 | TRBV5-1 | 14 | CASSQGSDTGELFF
TRBJ2-4 | TRBV15 | 15 | CATSRDFTGGNIQYF
TRBJ2-4 | TRBV20-1 | 13 | CSARLAGKNIQYF
TRBJ2-7 | TRBV20-1 | 14 | CSAPLGGSSYEQNF
TRBJ2-5 | TRBV9 | 15 | CASSVDGTRGQTQYF
TRBJ2-7 | TRBV2 | 13 | CASKSGDSYEQYF
TRBJ1-1 | TRBV6-5 | 17 | CASSHFHDQGSGTEAFF
TRBJ2-3 | TRBV9 | 16 | CASSALRGRGTDTQYF
TRBJ2-7 | TRBV5-1 | 14 | CASSSGTPPYEQYF
TRBJ2-5 | TRBV20-1 | 14 | CSASSPQGGETQYF
TRBJ2-7 | TRBV29-1 | 14 | CSVEGGRTTYEQYF
TRBJ2-3 | TRBV29-1 | 15 | CSVDRFWSGENTQYF
TRBJ2-4 | TRBV27 | 14 | CASSLAGTENIQYF
TRBJ2-5 | TRBV5-1 | 14 | CVSSLGSNQETQYF
TRBJ2-7 | TRBV14 | 14 | CASSARLARYEQYF
TRBJ2-5 | TRBV3-1 | 13 | CASSYDTGGTQYF
TRBJ2-1 | TRBV2 | 15 | CASRTGTSSYNEQFF
TRBJ2-1 | TRBV5-1 | 15 | CASSLEADSYNEQFF
TRBJ2-5 | TRBV5-1 | 15 | CASSLVGERGETQYF
TRBJ2-3 | TRBV5-6 | 16 | CASSLGSSGSADTQYF
TRBJ2-1 | TRBV3-1 | 13 | CASSPRTSSEQFF
TRBJ2-1 | TRBV7-3 | 15 | CASSVSGASYNEQFF
TRBJ1-5 | TRBV5-4 | 13 | CASSLGSSQPQHF
TRBJ2-1 | TRBV11-2 | 19 | CASVPNGLAARSSHNEQFF